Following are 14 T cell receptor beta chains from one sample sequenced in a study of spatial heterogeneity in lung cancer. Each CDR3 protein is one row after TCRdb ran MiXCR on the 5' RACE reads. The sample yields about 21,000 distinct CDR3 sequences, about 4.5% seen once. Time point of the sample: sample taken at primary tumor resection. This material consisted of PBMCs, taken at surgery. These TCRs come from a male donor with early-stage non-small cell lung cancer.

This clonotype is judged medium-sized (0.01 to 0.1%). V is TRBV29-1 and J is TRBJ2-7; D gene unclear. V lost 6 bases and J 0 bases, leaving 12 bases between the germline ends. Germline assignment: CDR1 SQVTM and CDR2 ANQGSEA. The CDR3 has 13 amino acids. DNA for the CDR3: TGCAGCGTCATCTCGAGCCTCTCCTACGAGCAGTACTTC. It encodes CSVISSLSYEQYF.

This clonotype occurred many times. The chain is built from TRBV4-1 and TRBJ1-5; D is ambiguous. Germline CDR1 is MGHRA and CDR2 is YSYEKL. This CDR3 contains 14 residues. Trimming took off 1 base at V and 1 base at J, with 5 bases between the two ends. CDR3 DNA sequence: TGCGCCAGCAGCCAAGGACAAAGCAATCAGCCCCAGCATTTT. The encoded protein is CASSQGQSNQPQHF.

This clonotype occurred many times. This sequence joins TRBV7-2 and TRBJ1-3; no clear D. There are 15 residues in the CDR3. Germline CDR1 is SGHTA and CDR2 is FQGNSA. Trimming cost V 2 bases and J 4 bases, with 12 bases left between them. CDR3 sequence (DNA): TGTGCCAGCAGCTTACAATCAGGCGGAGGAAACACCATATATTTT. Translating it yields CASSLQSGGGNTIYF.

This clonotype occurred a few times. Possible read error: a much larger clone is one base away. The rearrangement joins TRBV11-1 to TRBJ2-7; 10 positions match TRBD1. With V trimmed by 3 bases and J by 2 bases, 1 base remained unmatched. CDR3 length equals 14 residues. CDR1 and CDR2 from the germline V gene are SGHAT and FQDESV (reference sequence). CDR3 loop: CASSLGTGAYEQYF. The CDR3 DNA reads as TGTGCCAGCAGCTTGGGGACAGGGGCCTACGAGCAGTACTTC.

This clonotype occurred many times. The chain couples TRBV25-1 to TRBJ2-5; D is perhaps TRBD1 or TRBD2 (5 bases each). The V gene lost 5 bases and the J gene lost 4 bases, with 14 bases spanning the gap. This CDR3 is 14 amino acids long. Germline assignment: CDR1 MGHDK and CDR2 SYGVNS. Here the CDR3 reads CASSRGAGLETQYF. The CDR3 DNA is TGTGCCAGCAGTCGAGGGGCAGGGCTAGAGACCCAGTACTTC. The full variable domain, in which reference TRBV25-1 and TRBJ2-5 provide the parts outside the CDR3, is EADIYQTPRYLVIGTGKKITLECSQTMGHDKMYWYQQDPGMELHLIHYSYGVNSTEKGDLSSESTVSRIRTEHFPLTLESARPSHTSQYLCASSRGAGLETQYFGPGTRLLVL.

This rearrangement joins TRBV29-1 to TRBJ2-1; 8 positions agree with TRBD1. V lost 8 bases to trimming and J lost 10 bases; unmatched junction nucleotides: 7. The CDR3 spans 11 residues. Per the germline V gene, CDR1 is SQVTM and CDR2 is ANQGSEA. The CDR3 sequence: CSFQGAEEQFF. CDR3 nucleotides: TGCAGCTTCCAGGGGGCTGAGGAGCAGTTCTTC.

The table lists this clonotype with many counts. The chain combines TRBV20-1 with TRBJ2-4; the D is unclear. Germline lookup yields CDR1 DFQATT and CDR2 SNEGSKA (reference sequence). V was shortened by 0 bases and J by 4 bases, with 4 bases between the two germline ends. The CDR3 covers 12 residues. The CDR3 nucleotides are TGCAGTGCTAGAGAATTGAAAAACATTCAGTACTTC. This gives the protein CSARELKNIQYF.

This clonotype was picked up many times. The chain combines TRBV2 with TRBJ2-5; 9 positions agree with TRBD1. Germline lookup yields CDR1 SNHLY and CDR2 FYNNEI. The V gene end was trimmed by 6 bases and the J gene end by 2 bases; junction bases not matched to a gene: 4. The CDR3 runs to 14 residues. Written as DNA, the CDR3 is TGTGCCAGCAGGTTCGGGACAGGGCAAGAGACCCAGTACTTC. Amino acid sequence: CASRFGTGQETQYF.

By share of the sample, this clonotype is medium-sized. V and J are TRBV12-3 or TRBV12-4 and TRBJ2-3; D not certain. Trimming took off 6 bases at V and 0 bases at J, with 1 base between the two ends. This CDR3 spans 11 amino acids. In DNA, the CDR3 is TGTGCCAGCAGAAGCACAGATACGCAGTATTTT. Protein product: CASRSTDTQYF.

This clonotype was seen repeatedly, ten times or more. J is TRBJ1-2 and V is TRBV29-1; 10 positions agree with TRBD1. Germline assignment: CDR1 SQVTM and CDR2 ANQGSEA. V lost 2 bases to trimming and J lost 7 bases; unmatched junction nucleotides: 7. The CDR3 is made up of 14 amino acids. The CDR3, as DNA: TGCAGCGTTGAACTCCAGACAGGGGGCGTTGGCTACACCTTC. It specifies CSVELQTGGVGYTF.

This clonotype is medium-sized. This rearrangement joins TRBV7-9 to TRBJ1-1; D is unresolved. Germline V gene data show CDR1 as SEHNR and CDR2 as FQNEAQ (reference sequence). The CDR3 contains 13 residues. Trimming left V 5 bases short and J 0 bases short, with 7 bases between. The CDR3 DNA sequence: TGTGCCAGCAGCGCCGACATGAACACTGAAGCTTTCTTT. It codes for CASSADMNTEAFF.

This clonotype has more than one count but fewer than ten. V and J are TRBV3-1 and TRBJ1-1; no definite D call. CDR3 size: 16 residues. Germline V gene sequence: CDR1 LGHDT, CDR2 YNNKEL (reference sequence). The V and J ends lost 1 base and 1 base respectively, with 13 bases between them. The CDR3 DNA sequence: TGTGCCAGCAGCCAAGTAGGTGACCTAACGAACACTGAAGCTTTCTTT. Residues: CASSQVGDLTNTEAFF.

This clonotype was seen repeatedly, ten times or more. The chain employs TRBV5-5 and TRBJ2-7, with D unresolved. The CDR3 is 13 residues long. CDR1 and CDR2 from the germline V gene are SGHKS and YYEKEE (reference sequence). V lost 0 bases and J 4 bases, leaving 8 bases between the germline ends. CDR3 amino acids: CASSLGHPYEQYF. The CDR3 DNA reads TGTGCCAGCAGCTTGGGTCACCCGTACGAGCAGTACTTC. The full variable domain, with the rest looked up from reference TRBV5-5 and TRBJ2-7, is DAGVTQSPTHLIKTRGQQVTLRCSPISGHKSVSWYQQVLGQGPQFIFQYYEKEERGRGNFPDRFSARQFPNYSSELNVNALLLGDSALYLCASSLGHPYEQYFGPGTRLTVT.

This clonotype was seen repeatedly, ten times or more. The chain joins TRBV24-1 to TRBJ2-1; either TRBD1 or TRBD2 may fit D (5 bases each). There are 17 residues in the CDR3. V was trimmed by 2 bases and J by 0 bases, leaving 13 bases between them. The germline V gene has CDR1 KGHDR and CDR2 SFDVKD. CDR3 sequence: CATSDWGTVSSYNEQFF. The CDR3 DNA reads TGTGCCACCAGTGATTGGGGGACGGTCAGCTCCTACAATGAGCAGTTCTTC.